One and the same sample provided the 11 T cell receptor beta chains below, sequenced in a study of Graves' ophthalmopathy and Graves' hyperthyroidism. Scientists amplified the TCR beta CDR3 regions from RNA transcripts. Second-round multiplex PCR followed a first-round RT-PCR using HTBI primers. MiXCR, applied by TCRdb to the multiplex PCR reads, yields one record per CDR3 protein. This repertoire shows almost 750,000 distinct CDR3 sequences, 35% to 50% found once; its top ten account for 40% to 55%. Sequenced: peripheral blood. The receptors come from an adult man with Graves' ophthalmopathy.

The chain uses TRBV7-9 and TRBJ1-1, with D tentatively TRBD1 (6 bases). Germline CDR1 reads SEHNR; CDR2 reads FQNEAQ (reference sequence). The CDR3 runs to 16 residues. V gave up 5 bases and J gave up 7 bases, with 23 bases separating them. The CDR3 sequence is CASSPPGQGVSGEAFF. The CDR3, as DNA: TGTGCCAGCAGCCCCCCGGGACAAGGCGTATCGGGTGAAGCTTTCTTT.

In regard to this clonotype: A much larger clone differs by one base, so this may be a read error. This chain links TRBV7-2 with TRBJ1-1, with unresolved D. Per the germline V gene, CDR1 is SGHTA and CDR2 is FQGNSA. This CDR3 is 13 amino acids long. V lost 5 bases, J lost 10 bases, and 17 bases lay in between. CDR3 sequence (DNA): TGTGCCAGCAGCCGTGCCGGGATCGAATTAGCTTTCTTT. Protein product: CASSRAGIELAFF.

The chain recombines TRBV14 with TRBJ1-1; D possibly corresponds to TRBD1 (5 bases). Germline assignment: CDR1 SGHDN and CDR2 FVKESK. V lost 8 bases, J lost 4 bases, and 20 bases lay in between. The CDR3 has 15 amino acids. CDR3 nucleotides: TGTGCCAGCGTCGAACACGGGGGACTGACCACTGAAGCTTTCTTT. This sequence encodes CASVEHGGLTTEAFF.

This clonotype appeared a few times. The V gene is TRBV19, the J gene TRBJ1-1, with D unresolved. V lost 3 bases to trimming and J lost 9 bases, with 8 bases between them. This CDR3 is built from 11 residues. Germline V lookup: CDR1 LNHDA, CDR2 SQIVND (reference sequence). In nucleotides, the CDR3 is TGTGCCAGTAGTATGAGAGGGAAAGCTTTCTTT. Amino acid sequence: CASSMRGKAFF. The full variable domain, with the rest looked up from reference TRBV19 and TRBJ1-1, is DGGITQSPKYLFRKEGQNVTLSCEQNLNHDAMYWYRQDPGQGLRLIYYSQIVNDFQKGDIAEGYSVSREKKESFPLTVTSAQKNPTAFYLCASSMRGKAFFGQGTRLTVV.

This sequence joins TRBV11-2 and TRBJ2-7; the D gene is possibly TRBD2 (6 bases). With 5 bases removed from V and 5 bases from J, the gap between germline ends came to 22 bases. Germline V gene lookup returns CDR1 SGHAT and CDR2 FQNNGV. The CDR3 is 16 residues long. The DNA for the CDR3 is TGTGCCAGCAGCCCTACCCCGGGAGTTCAGGGTGACGAGCAGTACTTC. It encodes CASSPTPGVQGDEQYF.

This clonotype was recorded at least ten times. The chain recombines TRBV19 with TRBJ1-2; unclear D gene. Germline lookup yields CDR1 LNHDA and CDR2 SQIVND (reference sequence). CDR3 size: 13 residues. Trimming stripped 7 bases from V and 5 bases from J, with 14 bases between. CDR3 region: CASTMTHTYGYTF. Written as DNA, the CDR3 is TGTGCCAGTACCATGACCCACACTTATGGCTACACCTTC.

This clonotype showed up many times. The V gene is TRBV25-1, the J gene TRBJ1-3; D ambiguous. The CDR3 runs 14 residues. Germline values: CDR1 MGHDK, CDR2 SYGVNS. The germline V and J ends were trimmed by 1 base and 3 bases, with 7 bases remaining between them. The CDR3 DNA reads TGTGCCAGCAGTGAATTAACCGTTGGAAACACCATATATTTT. Amino acid sequence: CASSELTVGNTIYF.

The V call is TRBV11-1, the J call TRBJ2-7, with a possible D match to TRBD1 (6 bases). CDR1 is SGHAT, CDR2 FQDESV, per germline (reference sequence). The CDR3 runs 19 residues. V was trimmed by 5 bases and J by 1 base, leaving 27 bases between them. CDR3 bases: TGTGCCAGCAGCCCGCTAAGCATATTGTCGGGACATACGTCCTACGAGCAGTACTTC. It encodes CASSPLSILSGHTSYEQYF. Drawing the rest from reference TRBV11-1 and TRBJ2-7, the complete variable domain is EAEVAQSPRYKITEKSQAVAFWCDPISGHATLYWYRQILGQGPELLVQFQDESVVDDSQLPKDRFSAERLKGVDSTLKIQPAELGDSAMYLCASSPLSILSGHTSYEQYFGPGTRLTVT.

At least ten counts were recorded for this clonotype. The chain is built from TRBV15 and TRBJ1-4; perhaps TRBD1 as D (6 bases). The CDR3 spans 15 residues. Germline values: CDR1 LNHNV, CDR2 YYDKDF (reference sequence). Trimming shortened V by 0 bases and J by 7 bases, and 12 bases separated the two germline ends. The CDR3 nucleotides are TGTGCCACCAGCAGAGATGGGGGGCGCGGTGAAAAACTGTTTTTT. It yields the protein CATSRDGGRGEKLFF.

This clonotype has only one observation. The rearrangement links TRBV7-9 to TRBJ1-2; TRBD1 matches at 8 bases. Germline loops: CDR1 SEHNR, CDR2 FQNEAQ (reference sequence). The V gene end was trimmed by 2 bases and the J gene end by 8 bases; junction bases not matched to a gene: 10. The CDR3 loop spans 15 amino acids. The CDR3 is CASSLMDRDLGGYTF. CDR3 nucleotide sequence: TGTGCCAGCAGCTTAATGGACAGGGATTTGGGAGGCTACACCTTC.

V and J are TRBV12-3 or TRBV12-4 and TRBJ1-2; 9 nucleotides line up with TRBD1. With V trimmed by 2 bases and J by 8 bases, 12 bases remained unmatched. The CDR3 loop spans 16 amino acids. Here the CDR3 reads CASSLSPAGTGQGYTF. The CDR3 DNA sequence: TGTGCCAGCAGTTTATCTCCCGCAGGGACAGGGCAAGGCTACACCTTC.